This T cell receptor beta chain was sequenced for a study of T-cell memory formation after mild COVID-19 (dated by TCRdb to the early 2020s). A note on the overall study: TCR sequence clusters from the two donors were found to be largely donor specific. Longitudinal TCRalpha and TCRbeta repertoire sequencing tracked T-cell clones expanding and contracting after mild COVID-19 in a couple of donors. Two young, previously healthy adult volunteers, one female and one male, were included in the cohort.

Looking up the germline V gene (reference sequence) yields CDR1 SEHNR and CDR2 FQNEAQ. Compared with germline, V lacks 5 bases and J lacks 3 bases; bases without a gene match: 6. Spanning cysteine to phenylalanine, the CDR3 consists of 14 amino acids. Of all the DNA, just the CDR3 is kept, 42 bases in frame from base 1. This clonotype was counted a few times. There is no known antigen for this receptor. Qualities for individual bases were not recorded, and no much larger clone is one base off. Ficoll-Paque density gradient centrifugation was the method used to isolate PBMCs. The research as a whole found: SARS-CoV-2 specificity of the second-wave clones peaking on day 37 was not confirmed. From day 15 to 85, contracting clones showed balanced CD4/CD8 phenotypes, whereas a second wave of clones that expanded from day 15 to 37 leaned towards CD4+. Contracting CD4+ clones were located mainly in the CM and EM memory subsets, whereas CD8+ clones were found to be enriched in EMRA. The detection of some responding clones in pre-infection memory suggests that pre-existing cross-reactive memory T cells joined the SARS-CoV-2 response. The study included only a couple of mild cases, and larger cohorts that include severe cases with pre-infection samples were judged to be necessary.

The reads were generated on an Illumina NovaSeq 6000. TCRalpha and TCRbeta cDNA libraries were built by 5'RACE with constant-segment primers, adding sample barcodes and unique molecular identifiers. Trizol reagent was used to extract RNA from every sample. Amplification of the libraries took two PCR steps, and the second step added a second sample barcode plus Illumina TruSeq adapters. Libraries were sequenced on an Illumina NovaSeq with 2 x 150 bp paired-end reads. The authors' analysis ran thus. Demultiplexing of reads and collapsing into UMI-guided consensus sequences were performed with migec v1.2.7. Using mixcr v2.1.11, UMI consensuses were aligned to TRA and TRB V and J templates and then assembled into clonotypes. A clonotype was counted as expanded or contracted only when both edgeR and NoisET called the clonotype significant, with the noise models trained on biological replicates. For edgeR calls, the thresholds were a false discovery rate-adjusted p below 0.01 and a log2 fold-change of 1. PCA with hierarchical clustering of max-normalized trajectories of the 1000 most abundant clonotypes was used as exploratory dynamics analysis. The CD4 or CD8 phenotype of responding clones was assigned using the separately sequenced CD4+ and CD8+ repertoires. The public sequencing data were trimmed at Q25 with fastp and processed into clonotypes with MiXCR by TCRdb, which kept only in-frame beta chains. Identical CDR3 protein sequences are pooled into one entry, listed with their most common genes and DNA. Clone size and V and J calls follow TCRdb, not the original study. The table for this sample lists approximately 340,000 distinct CDR3 sequences; approximately 15% of them were counted only once. Around 24% of the sample belongs to the ten largest clones.

Sequenced material: PBMCs or a T cell subset sorted from them (not recorded which). This clonotype was obtained from a man younger than 30 who had mild COVID-19 (a few samples of this study predate the infection). The sample titles of this study are shuffled in the database, so cell type and time point are left out; the donor was told from shared clones. In this chain, TRBV7-9 is recombined with TRBJ1-2, with TRBD1 matching 7 junction bases. This receptor carries the CDR3 CASSAAQGDYGYTF. The DNA sequence is as follows: TGTGCCAGCAGCGCGGCTCAGGGGGACTATGGCTACACCTTC.